One sample yielded the 25 T cell receptor beta chains listed below, sequenced in a study of CD8 T cells in ankylosing spondylitis. TCRdb independently ran MiXCR on the 5' RACE reads; one entry per CDR3 protein. The table has 200,000 to 300,000 distinct CDR3 sequences, about 10% seen once. Source material: blood, either unsorted or a sorted T cell fraction (not recorded which). These receptor sequences come from a male donor with ankylosing spondylitis or in good health (not recorded which).

This clonotype was found a few times. This chain links TRBV29-1 with TRBJ2-7, with D maybe TRBD2 (6 bases). Germline V CDR1 and CDR2: SQVTM, ANQGSEA. The CDR3 is 12 amino acids. Trimming pared 8 bases from V and 5 bases from J, leaving 16 bases between. CDR3 sequence: CSTAGGRNEQYF. As DNA, the CDR3 is TGCAGCACCGCCGGTGGGAGGAACGAGCAGTACTTC.

As concerns this clonotype: This may be a read error: a much more frequent sequence differs by one nucleotide. The chain joins TRBV10-3 to TRBJ2-4; a possible D gene is TRBD2 (5 bases). Trimming removed 2 bases at V and 9 bases at J, with 11 bases between. Germline CDR1 and CDR2: ENHRY and SYGVKD. This CDR3 has 13 amino acids. The CDR3 is CAISEGLQTIQYF. The CDR3 nucleotides are TGTGCCATCAGTGAGGGACTCCAAACCATTCAGTACTTC.

A remark on this clonotype: A much more abundant neighbour one base away suggests this may be a read error. The chain employs TRBV20-1 and TRBJ2-3, with 7 bases fitting TRBD1. From germline, CDR1 is DFQATT and CDR2 SNEGSKA (reference sequence). This CDR3 contains 13 residues. The CDR3 is CSALSPGTATQYF. In nucleotides, the CDR3 is TGCAGTGCTCTATCCCCAGGGACAGCTACGCAGTATTTT.

V gene TRBV4-1 combines with J gene TRBJ2-2, with TRBD1 matching over 8 bases. CDR1 is MGHRA and CDR2 is YSYEKL in the germline V gene. This CDR3 is 14 amino acids long. J gave up 6 bases and V 11 bases, and 11 bases lay outside the gene matches. The CDR3: CAGSGTGMAGELFF. CDR3 nucleotide sequence: TGCGCCGGGTCCGGGACAGGAATGGCCGGGGAGCTGTTTTTT.

This clonotype turned up a few times. This chain joins TRBV11-2 and TRBJ2-4; no reliable D call. From germline, CDR1 is SGHAT and CDR2 FQNNGV. This CDR3 has 13 amino acids. Trimming removed 1 base at V and 6 bases at J, with 7 bases between. The CDR3 nucleotides are TGTGCCAGCAGCTTAGGGCCGGGAAACATTCAGTACTTC. Residues: CASSLGPGNIQYF.

The chain couples TRBV6-1 to TRBJ1-1; tentatively, D is TRBD1 (5 bases). Germline V gene data show CDR1 as MNHNS and CDR2 as SASEGT. The CDR3 has 14 amino acids. With 5 bases removed from V and 10 bases from J, the gap between germline ends came to 20 bases. CDR3 in DNA: TGTGCCAGCAGTCCACAGCGGGGGGTCGGTTCAGCTTTCTTT. Its translation: CASSPQRGVGSAFF.

Of note for this clonotype: A read error may be the cause here, since a much bigger clone is one base away. This rearrangement joins TRBV24-1 to TRBJ2-1, with D perhaps TRBD1 (6 bases). The CDR3 sequence is 13 residues long. Per the germline V gene, CDR1 is KGHDR and CDR2 is SFDVKD. CDR3 amino acids: CATSDFRDNEQLF. The CDR3 bases are TGTGCCACCAGTGATTTCAGGGACAATGAGCAGCTCTTC.

The chain uses TRBV7-9 and TRBJ2-7, with a tentative D call TRBD1 (5 bases). The CDR3 covers 15 residues. V was trimmed by 5 bases and J by 0 bases, leaving 14 bases between them. Germline V gene lookup returns CDR1 SEHNR and CDR2 FQNEAQ (reference sequence). The CDR3 DNA reads as TGTGCCAGCAGCCAGGGCTACGGAAGCTCCTACGAGCAGTACTTC. The encoded protein is CASSQGYGSSYEQYF.

This clonotype was found many times. The chain uses TRBV20-1 and TRBJ2-2; tentative D call: TRBD2 (5 bases). Germline loops: CDR1 DFQATT, CDR2 SNEGSKA (reference sequence). The CDR3 runs 13 residues. The V and J ends lost 1 base and 3 bases respectively, with 6 bases between them. CDR3 bases: TGCAGTGCTAGAGCGGGGTACACCGGGGAGCTGTTTTTT. This sequence encodes CSARAGYTGELFF.

This clonotype was counted at least ten times. This chain links TRBV10-3 with TRBJ1-2; possible D gene TRBD1, 5 bases. This CDR3 is built from 16 residues. V was cut by 3 bases and J by 4 bases, with 18 bases left in between. The germline V gene encodes CDR1 ENHRY and CDR2 SYGVKD. The CDR3 DNA reads TGTGCCATCAGTGACCCAGGGTCACCTACCCTCTATGGCTACACCTTC. Translation gives CAISDPGSPTLYGYTF.

This clonotype was detected ten times or more. The rearrangement joins TRBV12-3 or TRBV12-4 to TRBJ2-3; no definite D call. This CDR3 comprises 12 residues. V shed 3 bases and J shed 6 bases, with 7 bases lying between them. CDR3 nucleotides: TGTGCCAGCAGTTTTTCCCGTGATACGCAGTATTTT. As protein: CASSFSRDTQYF.

At least ten counts were recorded for this clonotype. The chain employs TRBV10-2 and TRBJ2-3; TRBD2 is a possible D gene (7 bases). V gave up 2 bases and J gave up 2 bases, with 14 bases separating them. From germline, CDR1 is WSHSY and CDR2 SAAADI. This CDR3 has 16 residues. CDR3 amino acids: CASSEDGGANTDTQYF. Here the CDR3 DNA reads TGCGCCAGCAGTGAGGATGGGGGGGCCAACACAGATACGCAGTATTTT.

This clonotype was counted many times. The V gene is TRBV27, the J gene TRBJ2-7, with 7 bases lining up with TRBD2. This CDR3 spans 15 amino acids. J was trimmed by 3 bases and V by 5 bases; bases with no gene match: 10. Per the germline V gene, CDR1 is MNHEY and CDR2 is SMNVEV (reference sequence). CDR3 sequence: CASSPREVANYEQYF. The CDR3 nucleotides are TGTGCCAGCAGTCCCCGGGAGGTGGCAAACTACGAGCAGTACTTC.

In its sample, this clonotype was seen many times. An end of the junction does not agree with germline; a read error may underlie this. The V call is TRBV12-3 or TRBV12-4, the J call TRBJ2-7; no clear D. The CDR3 extends over 9 amino acids. The CDR3 DNA follows: TGTGCCAGCAGCCACCCCATGACCTTC. Protein product: CASSHPMTF.

Of note for this clonotype: Because it lacks the conserved phenylalanine or tryptophan at the end, this CDR3 is likely a read error. The rearrangement links TRBV7-9 to TRBJ2-7; tentatively, D is TRBD1 or TRBD2 (6 bases each). The ends were cut back, 6 bases at V and 3 bases at J, with 12 bases in the middle. The germline V gene has CDR1 SEHNR and CDR2 FQNEAQ (reference sequence). CDR3 size: 13 residues. The CDR3 nucleotides read TGTGCCAGCAGTGGGGGGCGAATCTACGAGCAGTACTCC. Its protein product is CASSGGRIYEQYS.

In regard to this clonotype: This could be a read error, since a much larger clone is one nucleotide away. V is TRBV3-1 and J is TRBJ2-1, with no clear D. The CDR3 runs to 17 residues. Trimming took 0 bases from V and 0 from J, leaving 12 bases between them. Germline CDR1 reads LGHDT; CDR2 reads YNNKEL (reference sequence). The CDR3 protein is CASSQDGSLSSYNEQFF. The CDR3 region has the DNA TGTGCCAGCAGCCAAGATGGGTCGCTGAGCTCCTACAATGAGCAGTTCTTC.

This clonotype has at least ten counts. The chain recombines TRBV5-1 with TRBJ1-1, with D possibly matching TRBD1 (5 bases). Trimming stripped 6 bases from V and 6 bases from J, with 18 bases between. The CDR3 runs to 14 residues. Germline CDR1 SGHRS, CDR2 YFSETQ. The CDR3 nucleotides are TGCGCCAGCACCTTCAACGTGGGGACGGCTGAAGCTTTCTTT. The encoded protein is CASTFNVGTAEAFF.

This clonotype was recorded many times. The chain recombines TRBV3-1 with TRBJ1-3; possible D gene TRBD1, 6 bases. CDR1 LGHDT and CDR2 YNNKEL come from the germline V gene (reference sequence). The CDR3 contains 14 residues. Trimming cost V 4 bases and J 3 bases, with 10 bases left between them. This CDR3 is CASSLQGIGNTIYF. CDR3 DNA: TGTGCCAGCAGCCTACAGGGTATTGGAAACACCATATATTTT.

This clonotype appeared many times. The rearrangement uses TRBV12-3 or TRBV12-4 and TRBJ1-5; tentative D call: TRBD1 (6 bases). V lost 3 bases, J lost 4 bases, and 10 bases lay in between. This CDR3 is 14 amino acids long. For the CDR3, the DNA is TGTGCCAGCAGTTTCGGGACATCTAATCAGCCCCAGCATTTT. Translated, it gives CASSFGTSNQPQHF.

This clonotype was counted ten times or more. The chain couples TRBV3-1 to TRBJ1-1, with D hard to call. Deletions cut 3 bases from V and 5 bases from J, with 7 bases between. CDR1 is LGHDT, CDR2 YNNKEL, per germline (reference sequence). The CDR3 totals 12 residues. The CDR3 sequence is CASSQPGTEAFF. DNA of the CDR3: TGTGCCAGCAGCCAGCCGGGGACTGAAGCTTTCTTT.

This clonotype was recorded many times. This rearrangement joins TRBV20-1 to TRBJ2-3; maybe TRBD2 (7 bases). Germline loops: CDR1 DFQATT, CDR2 SNEGSKA (reference sequence). Between the trimmed V and J ends, which lost 1 base and 6 bases, there was a span of 20 bases. This CDR3 contains 16 residues. CDR3 coding DNA: TGCAGTGCTAGAGTCCCCCGAGGGGGGGGACGGGATACGCAGTATTTT. This sequence encodes CSARVPRGGGRDTQYF.

This clonotype was detected ten times or more. This chain connects TRBV21-1 to TRBJ2-1; the listed D gene, TRBD1, was not tested against the DNA. TRBV21-1 counts as a pseudogene. This CDR3 spans 15 amino acids. The CDR3 spells CASNLTGRSYNEQFF. In nucleotides, the CDR3 is TGTGCCAGCAACTTGACAGGGCGCTCCTACAATGAGCAGTTCTTC.

This sequence joins TRBV12-3 or TRBV12-4 and TRBJ2-1; D uncertain. The CDR3 sequence is 16 residues long. The V and J ends lost 5 bases and 5 bases respectively, with 19 bases between them. CDR3 region: CASSDSILLRNNEQFF. In nucleotides, the CDR3 is TGTGCCAGCAGTGATTCAATACTGCTGAGGAACAATGAGCAGTTCTTC.

This clonotype appeared many times. This chain joins TRBV12-3 or TRBV12-4 and TRBJ2-7; no definite D call. Trimming removed 3 bases from V and 2 bases from J, with 11 bases in between. CDR3 size: 14 residues. CDR3 nucleotide sequence: TGTGCCAGCAGTTTTGACCGGGCTACCTACGAGCAGTACTTC. Its protein product is CASSFDRATYEQYF.

This clonotype was counted between two and nine times. The chain joins TRBV27 to TRBJ1-4; D is perhaps TRBD1 (6 bases). CDR1 is MNHEY and CDR2 is SMNVEV in the germline V gene (reference sequence). CDR3 length equals 14 residues. Trimming removed 6 bases from V and 3 bases from J, with 11 bases in between. The CDR3 sequence: CASRGGAANEKLFF. CDR3 in DNA: TGTGCCAGCAGGGGGGGGGCGGCTAATGAAAAACTGTTTTTT.